The 16 T cell receptor beta chains below all came from one sample that was sequenced in a study of CD8+CD57+ T cells in acquired aplastic anemia. Both TCR beta VDJ combination and CDR3 sequence profiling were carried out. Genomic DNA was the template for this profiling. TCRdb used MiXCR to reprocess the reads, holding one entry per CDR3 protein. Found here are about 180,000 distinct CDR3 sequences, about 50% of them singletons; the top ten hold approximately 13%. Patients selected for sequencing had displayed CD8+CD57+ cell expansion by flow cytometry. Source material: sorted CD4+, CD8+, or CD8+CD57+ T cells (not recorded which) from PBMCs. The source is a human donor with aplastic anemia.

The sample holds a few counts of this clonotype. The chain combines TRBV18 with TRBJ1-6, with a weak D call TRBD1 (6 bases). The germline gives CDR1 KGHSH, CDR2 LQKENI. V was clipped by 6 bases and J by 4 bases, with 16 bases between them. CDR3 length: 16 residues. This CDR3 is CASSGKLTGYNSPLHF. The DNA of the CDR3 is TGTGCCAGCTCGGGGAAGCTTACAGGGTATAATTCACCCCTCCACTTT.

This clonotype occurred many times. The chain uses TRBV28 and TRBJ2-7; possible D gene TRBD2, 5 bases. The CDR3 runs to 13 residues. Germline CDR1 MDHEN, CDR2 SYDVKM. The V and J ends lost 6 bases and 3 bases respectively, with 12 bases between them. CDR3 residues: CASRRQTNYEQYF. The DNA of the CDR3 is TGTGCCAGCAGACGTCAGACTAACTACGAGCAGTACTTC. The full variable domain, in which reference TRBV28 and TRBJ2-7 provide the parts outside the CDR3, is DVKVTQSSRYLVKRTGEKVFLECVQDMDHENMFWYRQDPGLGLRLIYFSYDVKMKEKGDIPEGYSVSREKKERFSLILESASTNQTSMYLCASRRQTNYEQYFGPGTRLTVT.

This chain connects TRBV25-1 to TRBJ2-1; D perhaps matches TRBD2 (6 bases). V dropped 3 bases and J dropped 4 bases, with 16 bases sitting between them. CDR3 length: 16 residues. From germline, CDR1 is MGHDK and CDR2 SYGVNS. CDR3 region: CASSEPGGLVYNEQFF. CDR3 nucleotides: TGTGCCAGCAGTGAGCCCGGGGGACTCGTGTACAATGAGCAGTTCTTC.

This clonotype was seen ten or more times. V usage is TRBV20-1 and J usage is TRBJ2-3; 10 bases align to TRBD2. The CDR3 loop spans 19 amino acids. Unmatched junction bases numbered 16, after V lost 0 bases and J lost 4 bases. Germline V gene lookup returns CDR1 DFQATT and CDR2 SNEGSKA (reference sequence). CDR3 protein: CSARDQSGGAGFGADTQYF. The CDR3 DNA sequence: TGCAGTGCTAGAGATCAGAGCGGGGGGGCGGGGTTCGGTGCAGATACGCAGTATTTT.

V is TRBV19 and J is TRBJ1-6; D unresolved. The CDR3 has 15 amino acids. V was shortened by 3 bases and J by 0 bases, with 6 bases between the two germline ends. Per the germline V gene, CDR1 is LNHDA and CDR2 is SQIVND (reference sequence). The CDR3, as DNA: TGTGCCAGTAGTATCTACAGCTCCTATAATTCACCCCTCCACTTT. This codes for CASSIYSSYNSPLHF. Full variable domain (remainder filled in from reference TRBV19 and TRBJ1-6): DGGITQSPKYLFRKEGQNVTLSCEQNLNHDAMYWYRQDPGQGLRLIYYSQIVNDFQKGDIAEGYSVSREKKESFPLTVTSAQKNPTAFYLCASSIYSSYNSPLHFGNGTRLTVT.

V usage is TRBV7-8 and J usage is TRBJ2-3, with D tentatively TRBD2 (6 bases). Germline CDR1 SGHVS, CDR2 FQNEAQ. The V end was cut by 5 bases, the J end by 2 bases, with 14 bases between. The CDR3 runs to 15 residues. The CDR3 sequence: CASSPFGGFTDTQYF. In DNA form, the CDR3 reads TGTGCCAGCAGCCCGTTTGGGGGGTTCACAGATACGCAGTATTTT.

The rearrangement uses TRBV10-3 and TRBJ1-1, with D unclear. This CDR3 region has 15 residues. CDR1 is ENHRY and CDR2 is SYGVKD in the germline V gene. Trimming stripped 6 bases from V and 0 bases from J, with 14 bases between. The CDR3: CAISQRPNMNTEAFF. CDR3 nucleotides: TGTGCCATCAGCCAAAGGCCCAACATGAACACTGAAGCTTTCTTT.

The table lists this clonotype with many counts. This chain links TRBV29-1 with TRBJ2-3; 8 bases align to TRBD2. Germline CDR1 SQVTM, CDR2 ANQGSEA. The ends lost 6 bases at V and 0 bases at J; junction bases unmatched: 11. CDR3 length equals 16 residues. Here the CDR3 DNA reads TGCAGCGTCCTTACGGGGGGGACGTCTAGCACAGATACGCAGTATTTT. Amino acids: CSVLTGGTSSTDTQYF.

This clonotype occurred a few times. The CDR3 DNA reads TGTGCCAGCAAGTCGAGCGAGGGATATGGCTACACCTTC. Residues: CASKSSEGYGYTF. The chain uses TRBV2 and TRBJ1-2, with D unclear. Germline loops: CDR1 SNHLY, CDR2 FYNNEI. CDR3 length: 13 amino acids. Trimming cost V 7 bases and J 5 bases, with 14 bases left between them. The full variable domain, rest sourced from reference TRBV2 and TRBJ1-2, is EPEVTQTPSHQVTQMGQEVILRCVPISNHLYFYWYRQILGQKVEFLVSFYNNEISEKSEIFDDQFSVERPDGSNFTLKIRSTKLEDSAMYFCASKSSEGYGYTFGSGTRLTVV.

Comment on this clonotype: A much larger clone differs by one base, so this may be a read error. This chain links TRBV5-1 with TRBJ1-4; no clear D. The V gene's germline CDR1 is SGHRS and CDR2 YFSETQ. This CDR3 is built from 15 residues. The CDR3 bases are TGCGCCAGCAGCTTGGACGGAGCAACTAATGAAAAACTGGTTTTT. This encodes CASSLDGATNEKLVF.

CDR3 in amino acids: CASSLRAGGANVLTF. In nucleotides, the CDR3 is TGTGCCAGCAGCTTGAGGGCGGGAGGGGCCAACGTCCTGACTTTC. The J gene is TRBJ2-6, the V gene TRBV5-8; the D gene is possibly TRBD2 (6 bases). The CDR3 sequence is 15 residues long. The germline V and J ends were trimmed by 1 base and 4 bases, with 9 bases remaining between them. Germline V gives CDR1 SGHTS, CDR2 YDEGEE.

This clonotype was recorded many times. The chain couples TRBV19 to TRBJ2-3; D gene unclear. The CDR3 is made up of 15 amino acids. The germline V gene encodes CDR1 LNHDA and CDR2 SQIVND (reference sequence). Trimming stripped 5 bases from V and 3 bases from J, with 15 bases between. The DNA for the CDR3 is TGTGCCAGTAGTTTTCGATTCCAGATTACAGATACGCAGTATTTT. Its translation: CASSFRFQITDTQYF.

The rearrangement uses TRBV7-9 and TRBJ2-3; D is possibly TRBD2 (6 bases). The germline V gene has CDR1 SEHNR and CDR2 FQNEAQ (reference sequence). Trimming took off 5 bases at V and 6 bases at J, with 15 bases between the two ends. The CDR3 loop spans 14 amino acids. CDR3 nucleotides: TGTGCCAGCAGCCGTAGGGGCCGGGAGGATACGCAGTATTTT. This sequence encodes CASSRRGREDTQYF.

This clonotype is medium-sized by share. The V call is TRBV10-1, the J call TRBJ2-7; weak D call: TRBD1 (6 bases). CDR3 size: 14 residues. From germline, CDR1 is WNHNN and CDR2 SYGVQD (reference sequence). Trimming removed 2 bases at V and 5 bases at J, with 13 bases between. In nucleotides, the CDR3 is TGCGCCAGCAGTGAGAGTTACAGGGCGGACGAGCAGTACTTC. This translates into CASSESYRADEQYF.

V usage is TRBV7-2 and J usage is TRBJ2-3, with D uncertain. Trimming removed 3 bases at V and 7 bases at J, with 8 bases between. Germline loops: CDR1 SGHTA, CDR2 FQGNSA. The CDR3 is 12 amino acids. CDR3 loop: CASSFLVNTQYF. Written as DNA, the CDR3 is TGTGCCAGCAGCTTCCTCGTGAATACGCAGTATTTT.

Notes on this clonotype: This may be a read error, as it is one base from a much larger clone. The chain joins TRBV11-1 to TRBJ2-7; 9 nucleotides agree with TRBD1. The V and J ends lost 4 bases and 0 bases, in that order; junction bases with no gene match: 7. CDR3 size: 16 residues. Germline V gene lookup returns CDR1 SGHAT and CDR2 FQDESV (reference sequence). DNA of the CDR3: TGTGCCAGCAGCTCCCCACAGGGGGCGAGCTCCTACGAGCAGTACTTC. This sequence encodes CASSSPQGASSYEQYF.